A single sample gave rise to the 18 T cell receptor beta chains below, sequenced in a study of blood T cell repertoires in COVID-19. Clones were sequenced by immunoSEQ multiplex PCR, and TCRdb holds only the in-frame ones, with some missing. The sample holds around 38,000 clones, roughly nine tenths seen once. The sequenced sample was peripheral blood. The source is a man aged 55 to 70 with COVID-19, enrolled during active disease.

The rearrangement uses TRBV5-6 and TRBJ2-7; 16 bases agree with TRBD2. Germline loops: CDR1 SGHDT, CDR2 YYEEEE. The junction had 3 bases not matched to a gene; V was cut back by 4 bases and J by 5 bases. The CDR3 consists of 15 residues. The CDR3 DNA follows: TGTGCCAGCAGCCCGGGACTAGCGGGAGGGGACGAGCAGTACTTC. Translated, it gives CASSPGLAGGDEQYF.

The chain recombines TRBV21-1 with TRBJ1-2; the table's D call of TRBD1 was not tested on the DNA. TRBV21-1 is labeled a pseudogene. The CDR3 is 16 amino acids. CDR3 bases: TGTGCCAGCAGCAAAGGGAGGGCCAAGGGGGCCTATGGCTACACCTTC. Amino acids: CASSKGRAKGAYGYTF.

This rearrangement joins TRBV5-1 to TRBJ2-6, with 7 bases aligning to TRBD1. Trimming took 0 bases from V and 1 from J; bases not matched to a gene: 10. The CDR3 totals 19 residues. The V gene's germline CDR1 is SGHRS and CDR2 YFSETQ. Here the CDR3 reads CASSLEVRGRGSGANVLTF. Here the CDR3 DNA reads TGCGCCAGCAGCTTGGAAGTTAGGGGGCGCGGTTCTGGGGCCAACGTCCTGACTTTC.

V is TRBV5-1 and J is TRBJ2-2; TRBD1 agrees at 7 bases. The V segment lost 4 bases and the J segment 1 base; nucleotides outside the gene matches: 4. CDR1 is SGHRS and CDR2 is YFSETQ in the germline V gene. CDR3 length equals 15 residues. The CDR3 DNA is TGCGCCAGCAGCAGGACAGGCATGAACACCGGGGAGCTGTTTTTT. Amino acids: CASSRTGMNTGELFF.

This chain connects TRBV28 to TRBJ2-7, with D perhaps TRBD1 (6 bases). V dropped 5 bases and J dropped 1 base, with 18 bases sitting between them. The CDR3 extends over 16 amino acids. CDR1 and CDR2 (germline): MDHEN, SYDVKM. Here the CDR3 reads CASSESSGEYSYEQYF. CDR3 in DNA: TGTGCCAGCAGTGAGTCATCAGGGGAATATTCCTACGAGCAGTACTTC.

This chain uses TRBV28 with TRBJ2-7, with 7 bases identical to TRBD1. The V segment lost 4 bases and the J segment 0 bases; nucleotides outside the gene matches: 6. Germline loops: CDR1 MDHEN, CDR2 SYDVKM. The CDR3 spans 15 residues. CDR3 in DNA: TGTGCCAGCAGTTCTCCCAGGGGGAGCTCCTACGAGCAGTACTTC. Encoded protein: CASSSPRGSSYEQYF. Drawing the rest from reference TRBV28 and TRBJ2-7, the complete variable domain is DVKVTQSSRYLVKRTGEKVFLECVQDMDHENMFWYRQDPGLGLRLIYFSYDVKMKEKGDIPEGYSVSREKKERFSLILESASTNQTSMYLCASSSPRGSSYEQYFGPGTRLTVT.

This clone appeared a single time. The CDR3 DNA reads TGTGCCAGCAGCGTAGGTCGGATAGCGGGAGAACTGGGGAGCTCCTACAATGAGCAGTTCTTC. The encoded protein is CASSVGRIAGELGSSYNEQFF. This chain uses TRBV9 with TRBJ2-1, with TRBD2 matching over 9 bases. Per the germline V gene, CDR1 is SGDLS and CDR2 is YYNGEE. J was trimmed by 0 bases and V by 0 bases; bases with no gene match: 16. The CDR3 is made up of 21 amino acids.

CDR3 nucleotides: TGTGCCAGCAGTCCCAGTGGGGACAGGGAGGGATACAATGAGCAGTTCTTC. This gives the protein CASSPSGDREGYNEQFF. This sequence joins TRBV25-1 and TRBJ2-1, with 9 bases matching TRBD1. V was clipped by 5 bases and J by 4 bases; unmatched bases: 12. This CDR3 spans 17 amino acids. The germline V gene has CDR1 MGHDK and CDR2 SYGVNS.

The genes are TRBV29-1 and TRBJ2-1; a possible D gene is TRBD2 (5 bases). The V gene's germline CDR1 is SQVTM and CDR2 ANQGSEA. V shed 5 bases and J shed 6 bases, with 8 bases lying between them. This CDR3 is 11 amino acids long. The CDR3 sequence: CSVHGGNEQFF. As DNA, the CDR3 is TGCAGCGTTCACGGAGGCAATGAGCAGTTCTTC.

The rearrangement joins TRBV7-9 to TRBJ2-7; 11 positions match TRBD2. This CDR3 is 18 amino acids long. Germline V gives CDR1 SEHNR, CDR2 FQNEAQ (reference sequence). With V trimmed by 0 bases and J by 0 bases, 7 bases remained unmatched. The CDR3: CASSLALTSGASSYEQYF. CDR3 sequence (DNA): TGTGCCAGCAGCTTAGCGCTGACTAGCGGGGCCAGCTCCTACGAGCAGTACTTC.

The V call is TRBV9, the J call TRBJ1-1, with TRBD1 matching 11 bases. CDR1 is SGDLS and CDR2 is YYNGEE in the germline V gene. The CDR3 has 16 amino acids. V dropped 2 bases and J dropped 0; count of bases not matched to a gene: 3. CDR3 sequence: CASSVGQGALNTEAFF. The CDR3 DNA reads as TGTGCCAGCAGCGTTGGACAGGGGGCGCTGAACACTGAAGCTTTCTTT. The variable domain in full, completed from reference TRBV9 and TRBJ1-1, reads DSGVTQTPKHLITATGQRVTLRCSPRSGDLSVYWYQQSLDQGLQFLIQYYNGEERAKGNILERFSAQQFPDLHSELNLSSLELGDSALYFCASSVGQGALNTEAFFGQGTRLTVV.

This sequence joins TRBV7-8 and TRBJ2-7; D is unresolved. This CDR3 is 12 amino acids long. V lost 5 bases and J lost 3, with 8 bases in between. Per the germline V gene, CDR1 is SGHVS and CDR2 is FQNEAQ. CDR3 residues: CASSRRGYEQYF. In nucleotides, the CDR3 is TGTGCCAGCAGCCGCCGAGGCTACGAGCAGTACTTC.

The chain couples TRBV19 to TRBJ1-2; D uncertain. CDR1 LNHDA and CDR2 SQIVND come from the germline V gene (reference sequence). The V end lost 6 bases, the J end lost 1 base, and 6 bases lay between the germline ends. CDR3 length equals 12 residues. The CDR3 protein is CASRRLNYGYTF. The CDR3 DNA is TGTGCCAGTAGGCGGCTTAACTATGGCTACACCTTC.

In nucleotides, the CDR3 is TGCGCCAGCAGCCCCCGAGGCGGTGAGCAGTTCTTC. It translates to CASSPRGGEQFF. The rearrangement joins TRBV4-1 to TRBJ2-1; D unresolved. Germline-derived CDR1 and CDR2 are MGHRA and YSYEKL. V shed 4 bases and J shed 9 bases, with 10 bases lying between them. The CDR3 is 12 amino acids.

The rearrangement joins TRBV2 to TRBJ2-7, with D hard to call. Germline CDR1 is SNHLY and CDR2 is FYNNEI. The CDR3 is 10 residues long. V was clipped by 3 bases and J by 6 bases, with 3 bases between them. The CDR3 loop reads CASSDREQYF. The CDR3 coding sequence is TGTGCCAGCAGTGATCGCGAGCAGTACTTC.

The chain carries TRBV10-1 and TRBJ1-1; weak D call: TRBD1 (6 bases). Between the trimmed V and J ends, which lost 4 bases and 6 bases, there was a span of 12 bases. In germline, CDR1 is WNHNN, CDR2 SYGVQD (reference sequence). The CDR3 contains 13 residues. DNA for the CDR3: TGCGCCAGCAGTGCAGGGGATAAGTCTGAAGCTTTCTTT. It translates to CASSAGDKSEAFF.

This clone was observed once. CDR3 protein: CASSPGVFSEKLFF. DNA of the CDR3: TGTGCCAGCAGTCCAGGGGTCTTCAGTGAAAAACTGTTTTTT. The rearrangement joins TRBV6-5 to TRBJ1-4; possibly TRBD1 for D (6 bases). Deletions cut 5 bases from V and 7 bases from J, with 14 bases between. CDR3 length: 14 residues. Germline-derived CDR1 and CDR2 are MNHEY and SVGAGI.

In DNA form, the CDR3 reads TGTGCCACCTGTCCGGGAGGGGCAGATACGCAGTATTTT. It is translated as CATCPGGADTQYF. This chain joins TRBV15 and TRBJ2-3, with 8 bases identical to TRBD2. V dropped 8 bases and J dropped 4; count of bases not matched to a gene: 5. This CDR3 comprises 13 residues. CDR1 is LNHNV, CDR2 YYDKDF, per germline (reference sequence).